This T cell receptor beta chain is drawn from a study of T cells in Graves' hyperthyroidism and ophthalmopathy. Study-wide points: Before onset, by a median of about seven months, the model predicted ophthalmopathy.

Authors of the study amplified TCR beta CDR3 regions from RNA transcripts. TCR CDR3 regions were first amplified by RT-PCR with HTBI primers. TCRdb called the multiplex PCR reads again in MiXCR, with one record for every CDR3 protein. The profile shows more than 650,000 distinct CDR3 sequences, 14% of them singletons. Comment on this clonotype: Its target is unknown.

Aged 18 to 65, the patients had hyperthyroidism that was newly diagnosed and had lasted under 2 months. Germline V CDR1 and CDR2: DFQATT, SNEGSKA (reference sequence). V was pared by 4 bases and J by 7 bases, with 16 bases of the junction left unmatched. CDR3 length: 16 amino acids. The chain combines TRBV20-1 with TRBJ2-1; 7 nucleotides agree with TRBD1. Specimen: blood. This TCR came from a woman younger than 30 with Graves' hyperthyroidism. This chain's CDR3 is CSANGADRRLVNEQFF. As DNA, the CDR3 is TGCAGTGCTAACGGGGCGGACAGGAGGCTCGTGAATGAGCAGTTCTTC.